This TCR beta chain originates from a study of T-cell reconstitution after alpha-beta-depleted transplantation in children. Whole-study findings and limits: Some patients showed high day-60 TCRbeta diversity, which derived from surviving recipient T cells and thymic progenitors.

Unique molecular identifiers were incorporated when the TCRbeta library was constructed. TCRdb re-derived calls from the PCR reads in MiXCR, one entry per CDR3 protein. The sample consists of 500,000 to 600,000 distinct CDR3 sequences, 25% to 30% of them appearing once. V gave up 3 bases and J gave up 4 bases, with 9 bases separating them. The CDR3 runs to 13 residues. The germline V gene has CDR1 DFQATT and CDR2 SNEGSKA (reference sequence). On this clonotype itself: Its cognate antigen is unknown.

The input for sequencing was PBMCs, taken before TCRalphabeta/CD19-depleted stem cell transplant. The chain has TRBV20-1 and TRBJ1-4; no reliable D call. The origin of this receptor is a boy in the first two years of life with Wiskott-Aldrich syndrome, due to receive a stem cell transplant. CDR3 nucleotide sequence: TGCAGTGCTAGCGGGAGGGTTAATGAAAAACTGTTTTTT. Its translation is CSASGRVNEKLFF.